The table lists the clone carrying this T cell receptor beta chain with many counts. Its antigen is not known. No cell fractionation was done, so the repertoire covers all unsorted peripheral blood T cells. This entry belongs to a study of HIV-infected patients and healthy controls. Overall study results and limits: Compared with untreated HIV+ repertoires, healthy controls showed roughly threefold more distinct CDR3s and higher Shannon diversity. MAIT alpha-chain CDR3s were frequent in healthy controls, depleted in HIV+. Size-matched repertoire data failed to replicate the apparent Gini index recovery after therapy in HIV-infected patients.

Reverse transcription used roughly 480 ng RNA and constant-region primers for alpha and beta. Using multiplexing indices, alpha and beta chain libraries were generated apart by chain-specific third strand synthesis. The library had 12-nucleotide molecular identifiers formed by two random hexamers joined together. TCRdb independently ran MiXCR on the 5' RACE reads; one entry per CDR3 protein. The sample holds 10,000 to 15,000 distinct CDR3 sequences, about a tenth seen once. This CDR3 comprises 12 residues. CDR1 is LNHDA, CDR2 SQIVND, per germline (reference sequence). V gave up 3 bases and J gave up 7 bases, with 7 bases separating them.

The sequence was collected from an adult in good health. What was sequenced was blood. The genes are TRBV19 and TRBJ1-5; D ambiguous. This CDR3 is CASSIGVQPQHF. CDR3 DNA: TGTGCCAGTAGTATTGGGGTACAGCCCCAGCATTTT.